Below are 14 T cell receptor beta chains sequenced from a single sample in a study of spatial heterogeneity in lung cancer. TCRdb re-called the 5' RACE reads with MiXCR, one entry per CDR3 protein. Here the sample spans around 4,400 distinct CDR3 sequences, around 21% being singletons. Time point here: sample taken at primary tumor resection. The study sequenced unsorted whole RNA from tumor, nontumor lung or frozen PBMC. The sample was normal lung tissue next to the tumor, taken at surgery. These receptors originate from a female donor with early-stage non-small cell lung cancer.

This clonotype was recorded many times. The size of this beta chain means little, since it is a stray read in a library made for alpha chains. This chain joins TRBV28 and TRBJ1-5, with D unresolved. V was clipped by 1 base and J by 3 bases, with 13 bases between them. Germline V CDR1 and CDR2: MDHEN, SYDVKM. This CDR3 contains 16 residues. CDR3 sequence (DNA): TGTGCCAGCAGTTTATCTTCGACGAGGATCAATCAGCCCCAGCATTTT. Its translation: CASSLSSTRINQPQHF. Full variable domain (rest looked up from reference TRBV28 and TRBJ1-5): DVKVTQSSRYLVKRTGEKVFLECVQDMDHENMFWYRQDPGLGLRLIYFSYDVKMKEKGDIPEGYSVSREKKERFSLILESASTNQTSMYLCASSLSSTRINQPQHFGDGTRLSIL.

Judged by abundance, this clonotype is medium-sized. The library was built for alpha chains, so this beta chain is an off-target read and its size means little. The V call is TRBV7-2, the J call TRBJ2-1, with D possibly TRBD1 on 6 matching bases. Germline V lookup: CDR1 SGHTA, CDR2 FQGNSA. Trimming removed 4 bases at V and 3 bases at J, with 13 bases between. This CDR3 contains 15 residues. CDR3: CASSSTGTNYNEQFF. The CDR3, as DNA: TGTGCCAGCAGCTCCACCGGGACAAACTACAATGAGCAGTTCTTC.

Of note for this clonotype: In a library made to pick up alpha chains, this beta chain is a stray read with a size that means little. V and J are TRBV7-2 and TRBJ2-2; D not certain. Germline CDR1 reads SGHTA; CDR2 reads FQGNSA. V was clipped by 1 base and J by 4 bases, with 13 bases between them. The CDR3 has 16 residues. The CDR3, as DNA: TGTGCCAGCAGCTTAGATGCGAGTCCCCCCACCGGGGAGCTGTTTTTT. Translated: CASSLDASPPTGELFF.

This clonotype has at least ten counts. The library was prepared for alpha chains; this beta chain is a stray read, so its frequency means little. The V and J genes are TRBV12-3 or TRBV12-4 and TRBJ1-5; 9 bases are a match to TRBD1. The CDR3 has 16 residues. Trimming cost V 3 bases and J 4 bases; bases outside gene matches: 7. CDR3 sequence reads: CASSLGTGTHNQPQHF. CDR3 DNA: TGTGCCAGCAGTTTGGGGACAGGGACCCATAATCAGCCCCAGCATTTT.

This clonotype was observed many times. This beta chain represents an off-target read in a library built for alpha chains; its size is of limited meaning. CDR3 coding DNA: TGTGCCATCAGTGACCAGACAGGGGGGAACACTGAAGCTTTCTTT. The encoded protein is CAISDQTGGNTEAFF. The chain is built from TRBV10-3 and TRBJ1-1; 9 bases match TRBD1. Losses at the gene ends were 3 bases for V and 1 base for J; bases not matched to a gene: 3. CDR1 and CDR2 (germline): ENHRY, SYGVKD. The CDR3 sequence is 15 residues long.

This clonotype was detected once. A library prepared for alpha chains yielded this beta chain as an off-target read; its size is of little meaning. The V call is TRBV27, the J call TRBJ2-7; 7 nucleotides align to TRBD1. Germline V gene lookup returns CDR1 MNHEY and CDR2 SMNVEV (reference sequence). The CDR3 totals 14 residues. J gave up 2 bases and V 5 bases, and 6 bases lay outside the gene matches. The CDR3 sequence is CASSPHRGTYEQYF. The CDR3 DNA is TGTGCCAGCAGTCCACACAGGGGAACCTACGAGCAGTACTTC.

This clonotype ranks as medium-sized. This beta chain appears as a stray read in a library generated for alpha chains; its size is not informative. The rearrangement uses TRBV4-3 and TRBJ2-7; 11 bases map to TRBD2. CDR1 is LGHNA and CDR2 is YSLEER in the germline V gene. Trimming took 0 bases from V and 2 from J; bases not matched to a gene: 15. The length of the CDR3 is 20 residues. CDR3 in DNA: TGCGCCAGCAGCCAAGATATAGCTAGCGGGGGGCCCCCATTGACCTACGAGCAGTACTTC. It yields the protein CASSQDIASGGPPLTYEQYF.

Concerning this clonotype: This beta chain lies outside the target of a library built for alpha chains; its clone size means little. The chain carries TRBV5-1 and TRBJ2-2; no clear D gene. The CDR3 has 13 residues. V was shortened by 3 bases and J by 4 bases, with 7 bases between the two germline ends. The germline CDR1 and CDR2 sequences are SGHRS and YFSETQ. CDR3 sequence reads: CASSSETTGELFF. As DNA, the CDR3 is TGCGCCAGCAGCTCGGAGACCACCGGGGAGCTGTTTTTT.

Within the sample, this clonotype is large. Little can be read into the size of this beta chain, an off-target read in a library designed for alpha chains. The chain has TRBV20-1 and TRBJ2-7, with 14 nucleotides matching TRBD2. Losses at the gene ends were 3 bases for V and 3 bases for J; bases not matched to a gene: 10. The CDR3 loop spans 17 amino acids. Germline CDR1 is DFQATT and CDR2 is SNEGSKA (reference sequence). For the CDR3, the DNA is TGCAGTGCTAGGGGGACTAGCGGGAGCCAGAGTAGCTACGAGCAGTACTTC. Protein sequence: CSARGTSGSQSSYEQYF.

Note on this clonotype: The size of this beta chain means little, since it is a stray read in a library made for alpha chains. V and J are TRBV20-1 and TRBJ2-7; TRBD1 agrees at 9 bases. The V gene end was trimmed by 6 bases and the J gene end by 2 bases; junction bases not matched to a gene: 11. The CDR3 is 15 residues long. In germline, CDR1 is DFQATT, CDR2 SNEGSKA (reference sequence). The CDR3 reads CSAGDRVTFPYEQYF. DNA of the CDR3: TGCAGTGCGGGGGACAGGGTTACGTTCCCCTACGAGCAGTACTTC.

Within the sample, this clonotype is medium-sized. This beta chain represents an off-target read in a library built for alpha chains; its size is of limited meaning. The chain uses TRBV6-2 or TRBV6-3 and TRBJ2-5, with D hard to call. V gave up 6 bases and J gave up 9 bases, with 14 bases separating them. Per germline, CDR1 MNHEY and CDR2 SVGEGT. This CDR3 comprises 12 residues. CDR3 bases: TGTGCCAGCAGCTCATCGCTTAGGTCCCAGTACTTC. Protein: CASSSSLRSQYF.

Relative to its sample, this clonotype is medium-sized. This beta chain is off target for a library built for alpha chains, so its abundance means little. The rearrangement uses TRBV19 and TRBJ2-5; possibly TRBD1 for D (5 bases). CDR3 length equals 16 residues. Germline V CDR1 and CDR2: LNHDA, SQIVND (reference sequence). Trimming stripped 3 bases from V and 0 bases from J, with 14 bases between. For the CDR3, the DNA is TGTGCCAGTAGTATCTCAGACAGCCGGTACCAAGAGACCCAGTACTTC. It yields the protein CASSISDSRYQETQYF.

Worth noting for this clonotype: This beta chain is off target for a library built for alpha chains, so its abundance means little. The chain uses TRBV12-3 or TRBV12-4 and TRBJ2-7; D might be TRBD1 (5 bases). The CDR3 is 14 residues long. With 3 bases removed from V and 0 bases from J, the gap between germline ends came to 9 bases. The CDR3: CASSFPGRSYEQYF. DNA of the CDR3: TGTGCCAGCAGTTTTCCAGGGCGCTCCTACGAGCAGTACTTC.

This clonotype has just a few counts. This beta chain came through as a stray read in a library set up for alpha chains, and its size says little. J is TRBJ2-6 and V is TRBV28, with D perhaps TRBD1 (5 bases). The germline V gene has CDR1 MDHEN and CDR2 SYDVKM. The CDR3 covers 16 residues. The ends were cut back, 3 bases at V and 0 bases at J, with 9 bases in the middle. The CDR3 nucleotides read TGTGCCAGCAGTTTGTTAACAGGCTCTGGGGCCAACGTCCTGACTTTC. This encodes CASSLLTGSGANVLTF.